These T cell receptor beta chains were read from a single sample in a study of blood T cell repertoires in COVID-19. This table comes from immunoSEQ multiplex PCR, and its TCRdb copy is limited to in-frame clones, with some not included. Of roughly 200,000 clones in the sample, more than 70% were seen once. The specimen sequenced was peripheral blood. These receptors were collected from a woman aged 60 to 75 with acute or convalescent COVID-19. CDR3s include the opening cysteine and the closing phenylalanine or tryptophan. Part of the rows lack a size; the others show once, few, many or a class for expanded clones.

clone size,V gene,CDR3 protein
-,TRBV28,CASRGQGVAGYEQYF
-,TRBV6-5,CASSRGRNTEAFF
-,TRBV24-1,CATSGGWGVSGRTLSYNEQFF
-,TRBV7-6,CASSLAAGGSYNEQFF
-,TRBV7-8,CASRLQGYTGELFF
-,TRBV6-5,CASSPDNFGNTIYF
-,TRBV6-5,CASRPGQGSMRTIYF
-,TRBV7-2,CASSSPGINEQFF
-,TRBV29-1,CSVHPSSRLTQYF
-,TRBV28,CASSSRLAGGPLGNEQFF
-,TRBV25-1,CASSDTRGGLNTEAFF
-,TRBV2,CASRAVAVYNEQFF
-,TRBV28,CASTPDSGMWQPQHF
-,TRBV24-1,CATSDPGEVNTGELFF
-,TRBV9,CASSVGLANTGELFF
-,TRBV11-2,CASSRAYEQYF
few,TRBV19,CASFPGQGNSPLHF
once,TRBV28,CASLKRRSYNEQFF
-,TRBV19,CASSMWQQDGYTF
once,TRBV15,CATSRDGQGEETQYF
once,TRBV2,CASTASSSGTQYF
-,TRBV5-1,CASRELAVSYNEQFF
-,TRBV5-8,CASSLLFVAQGNYGYTF
-,TRBV3-1/TRBV3-2,CASSPPWGRGTNSPLHF
once,TRBV6-1,CASSESSGLGVSEQFF
few,TRBV11-2,CASSRGHAGDEQFF
-,TRBV19,CASSTEMLAPNYGYTF
-,TRBV19,CARPHRGARRMGTEAFF
-,TRBV19,CASSIMGTGNTEAFF
-,TRBV3-1/TRBV3-2,CASSGRRGAGGTQYF
-,TRBV28,CASRSDRGEGNEQFF
-,TRBV30,CAWSVRAGVGNTIYF
-,TRBV29-1,CSVGGLAGAFEQFF
once,TRBV27,CASRGEASNTEAFF
-,TRBV29-1,CSVLLLPGEQYF
-,TRBV18,CASSPPRGQGPTAGGYTF
-,TRBV5-6,CASSRTPSGRYTGELFF
-,TRBV7-8,CASSFDSPNQPQHF
-,TRBV7-3,CASSAGQGEVYGYTF
-,TRBV29-1,CSVVSPGRKLETQYF
-,TRBV5-6,CASSKTGTGTEAFF
-,TRBV5-1,CASSLGTGLNTEAFF
-,TRBV3-1/TRBV3-2,CASSSGLTQETQYF
-,TRBV6-5,CASSNRATNEKLFF
-,TRBV3-1/TRBV3-2,CASSGQGRLTEAFF
once,TRBV15,CATSRVGQGGIQPQHF
-,TRBV5-1,CASSLGGQGVGYTF
-,TRBV19,CASRTSAVSSYNEQFF
-,TRBV9,CASSVNPGLADEQYF